This T cell receptor beta chain is drawn from a study of early T cells in non-severe SARS-CoV-2 infection. This CDR3 contains 20 residues. The ends lost 2 bases at V and 0 bases at J; junction bases unmatched: 17. Germline CDR1 is SGDLS and CDR2 is YYNGEE. This clonotype was seen at least ten times. Its target is unknown. Whole-study results and caveats: There was a bias toward anti-spike CD8 responses in VDJdb matching, which missed private and CD4 specificities.

cDNA molecules, individually, were tagged with unique molecular identifiers. TCRdb passed the 5' RACE reads through MiXCR, listing each CDR3 protein once. The sample consists of 70,000 to 85,000 distinct CDR3 sequences, 12% of them appearing once. The sample was whole blood, taken at baseline. The rearrangement links TRBV9 to TRBJ2-4; TRBD2 aligns across 7 bases. This receptor was obtained from an adult who was a healthcare worker with PCR-confirmed SARS-CoV-2 infection or an uninfected control (not recorded which). The donor label of this sample is uncertain. The CDR3: CASSVRPSGTVYLAKNIQYF. DNA for the CDR3: TGTGCCAGCAGCGTTCGGCCTAGCGGTACCGTCTATCTAGCCAAAAACATTCAGTACTTC.